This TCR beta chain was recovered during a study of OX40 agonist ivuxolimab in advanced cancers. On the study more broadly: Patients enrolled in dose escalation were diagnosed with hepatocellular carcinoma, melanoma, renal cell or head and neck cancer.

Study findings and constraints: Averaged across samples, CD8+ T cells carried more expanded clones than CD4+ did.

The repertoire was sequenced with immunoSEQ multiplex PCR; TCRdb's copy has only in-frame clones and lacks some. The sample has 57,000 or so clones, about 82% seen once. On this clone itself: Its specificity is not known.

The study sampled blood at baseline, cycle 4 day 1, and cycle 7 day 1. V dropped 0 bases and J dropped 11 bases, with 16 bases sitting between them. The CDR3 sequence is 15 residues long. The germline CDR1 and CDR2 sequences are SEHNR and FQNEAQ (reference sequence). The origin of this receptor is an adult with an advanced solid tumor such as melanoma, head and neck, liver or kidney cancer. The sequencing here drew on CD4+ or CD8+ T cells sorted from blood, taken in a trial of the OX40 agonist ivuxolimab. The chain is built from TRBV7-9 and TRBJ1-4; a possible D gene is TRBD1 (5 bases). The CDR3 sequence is CASSLAVGTDLKLFF. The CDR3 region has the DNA TGTGCCAGCAGCTTAGCGGTAGGGACGGACCTGAAACTGTTTTTT.